The 17 T cell receptor beta chains listed next were all sequenced from one sample in a study of beta chain features in type 1 diabetes. The investigators reverse transcribed all of the isolated RNA, so they sequenced expressed TCRB transcripts. Sequencing used immunoSEQ multiplex PCR; TCRdb keeps in-frame clones, though not all of them. The table records 95,000 to 150,000 clones, 16% of them present only once. Regarding the study as a whole: Within each of all four CD4+ subsets, Type 1 diabetes patients had TCRB CDR3s that were moderately but significantly shorter.

These receptors have no known antigen. Sample: central memory CD4+ T cells from blood. Every receptor here comes from a young man with type 1 diabetes.

This clone was seen more than once but under ten times. The J gene is TRBJ2-7, the V gene TRBV6-5, with D unclear. Germline V gives CDR1 MNHEY, CDR2 SVGAGI. The germline V and J ends were trimmed by 2 bases and 2 bases, with 1 base remaining between them. CDR3 length: 11 residues. CDR3 sequence: CASSYAYEQYF. CDR3 nucleotides: TGTGCCAGCAGTTACGCCTACGAGCAGTACTTC.

V usage is TRBV6-5 and J usage is TRBJ1-2; no clear D. The V end was cut by 6 bases, the J end by 5 bases, with 10 bases between. CDR1 and CDR2 (germline): MNHEY, SVGAGI. The CDR3 sequence is 12 residues long. The CDR3 DNA sequence: TGTGCCAGCAGCCAAGTGGGGTATGGCTACACCTTC. It translates to CASSQVGYGYTF.

This clone showed up many times. The rearrangement joins TRBV29-1 to TRBJ2-5; D is tentatively TRBD1 or TRBD2 (5 bases each). Trimming stripped 3 bases from V and 4 bases from J, with 15 bases between. The CDR3 sequence is 14 residues long. Germline assignment: CDR1 SQVTM and CDR2 ANQGSEA. The CDR3: CSVDGVQGVETQYF. The DNA of the CDR3 is TGCAGCGTTGATGGAGTCCAGGGAGTAGAGACCCAGTACTTC.

In this sample, this clone turned up a few times. The chain recombines TRBV11-1 with TRBJ2-3; the match to TRBD2 covers 9 bases. From germline, CDR1 is SGHAT and CDR2 FQDESV (reference sequence). Trimming took 2 bases from V and 1 from J; bases not matched to a gene: 4. This CDR3 contains 16 residues. CDR3 DNA: TGTGCCAGCAGCTTATCGGTAGCGGGGGGCACAGATACGCAGTATTTT. The encoded protein is CASSLSVAGGTDTQYF.

This clone was seen only a few times. CDR3 DNA sequence: TGTGCCAGCAGTCAATCTACCGGGATCTACAATGAGCAGTTCTTC. Amino acids: CASSQSTGIYNEQFF. The rearrangement links TRBV28 to TRBJ2-1; a weak D match, TRBD2 (5 bases). From germline, CDR1 is MDHEN and CDR2 SYDVKM. This CDR3 has 15 amino acids. V lost 5 bases to trimming and J lost 3 bases, with 14 bases between them.

In its sample, this clone was seen once. The chain links TRBV30 to TRBJ1-2; 8 positions agree with TRBD1. Germline trimming cut 2 bases from V and 7 bases from J; bases unmatched to any gene: 6. The CDR3 is 13 residues long. Germline V gives CDR1 GTSNPN, CDR2 SVGIG (reference sequence). This chain's CDR3 is CAWSPQGEVGYTF. CDR3 DNA sequence: TGTGCCTGGAGTCCACAGGGGGAAGTTGGCTACACCTTC.

This clone came up once. One end of the junction does not line up with germline, which may come from a read error. The V call is TRBV7-7, the J call TRBJ2-5; D may be TRBD2 (6 bases). The CDR3 covers 15 residues. Germline V gene sequence: CDR1 SSHAT, CDR2 FNYEAQ (reference sequence). Written as DNA, the CDR3 is TGTGCTAGCAGCGACCGGGACTCCTTCTCAGAGACCCAGTACTTC. This encodes CASSDRDSFSETQYF.

In its sample, this clone was seen a few times. This sequence joins TRBV5-1 and TRBJ2-1, with D hard to call. Trimming took off 2 bases at V and 9 bases at J, with 9 bases between the two ends. The CDR3 is made up of 12 amino acids. Per the germline V gene, CDR1 is SGHRS and CDR2 is YFSETQ. In DNA form, the CDR3 reads TGCGCCAGCAGCTTATCACCCCTTGAGCAGTTCTTC. This codes for CASSLSPLEQFF.

The sample holds one count of this clone. The chain is built from TRBV16 and TRBJ1-1; D uncertain. The germline gives CDR1 KGHSY, CDR2 FQNENV. The CDR3 sequence is 13 residues long. V lost 0 bases to trimming and J lost 2 bases, with 4 bases between them. Here the CDR3 reads CASSQSTNTEAFF. The CDR3 region has the DNA TGTGCCAGCAGCCAATCGACCAACACTGAAGCTTTCTTT.

This clone was observed a handful of times. This chain connects TRBV30 to TRBJ1-2; D is possibly TRBD1 (5 bases). With 2 bases removed from V and 0 bases from J, the gap between germline ends came to 28 bases. This CDR3 is 20 amino acids long. Germline CDR1 and CDR2: GTSNPN and SVGIG (reference sequence). CDR3 sequence: CAWSPPRGVLSLKANYGYTF. The CDR3 DNA is TGTGCCTGGAGTCCACCTCGGGGGGTTCTGAGCTTGAAAGCTAACTATGGCTACACCTTC.

The rearrangement links TRBV7-2 to TRBJ1-2, with D maybe TRBD1 (6 bases). The CDR3 runs to 15 residues. V lost 1 base, J lost 7 bases, and 16 bases lay in between. Germline V lookup: CDR1 SGHTA, CDR2 FQGNSA. The CDR3 DNA reads as TGTGCCAGCAGCTTAGGGGCAGGGGAGATCGCTGGCTACACCTTC. It yields the protein CASSLGAGEIAGYTF. Drawing the rest from reference TRBV7-2 and TRBJ1-2, the complete variable domain is GAGVSQSPSNKVTEKGKDVELRCDPISGHTALYWYRQSLGQGLEFLIYFQGNSAPDKSGLPSDRFSAERTGGSVSTLTIQRTQQEDSAVYLCASSLGAGEIAGYTFGSGTRLTVV.

The rearrangement uses TRBV7-2 and TRBJ1-1; D remains unclear. Per germline, CDR1 SGHTA and CDR2 FQGNSA. V was pared by 3 bases and J by 0 bases, with 11 bases between. The CDR3 runs 15 residues. Here the CDR3 reads CASSFGELMNTEAFF. In DNA, the CDR3 is TGTGCCAGCAGCTTCGGTGAGTTAATGAACACTGAAGCTTTCTTT.

V is TRBV10-3 and J is TRBJ2-7; D remains ambiguous. Trimming stripped 3 bases from V and 6 bases from J, with 9 bases between. Looked up from germline, CDR1 is ENHRY and CDR2 is SYGVKD. This CDR3 comprises 12 residues. CDR3 nucleotides: TGTGCCATCAGTGAACCTGACATCGAGCAGTACTTC. Its translation: CAISEPDIEQYF.

V is TRBV29-1 and J is TRBJ2-5, with D hard to call. The CDR3 has 9 amino acids. Trimming cost V 4 bases and J 5 bases, with 2 bases left between them. Per germline, CDR1 SQVTM and CDR2 ANQGSEA. The CDR3 DNA follows: TGCAGCGTTGGGGAGACCCAGTACTTC. It is translated as CSVGETQYF.

This chain uses TRBV13 with TRBJ1-4; TRBD1 might be the D (5 bases). CDR1 PRHDT and CDR2 FYEKMQ come from the germline V gene (reference sequence). Trimming pared 2 bases from V and 4 bases from J, leaving 8 bases between. The CDR3 is made up of 14 amino acids. The CDR3 region is CASSLQGGNEKLFF. In nucleotides, the CDR3 is TGTGCCAGCAGCTTACAGGGAGGTAATGAAAAACTGTTTTTT.

In its sample, this clone was seen many times. This chain links TRBV7-2 with TRBJ2-5, with no clear D. The V end lost 4 bases, the J end lost 0 bases, and 0 bases lay between the germline ends. CDR1 and CDR2 from the germline V gene are SGHTA and FQGNSA. The CDR3 contains 11 residues. The CDR3 reads CASSYQETQYF. CDR3 sequence (DNA): TGTGCCAGCAGCTACCAAGAGACCCAGTACTTC.

This chain uses TRBV6-5 with TRBJ2-7; 10 bases align to TRBD1. V trimming: 0 bases; J trimming: 6 bases; junction bases outside the gene matches: 5. The CDR3 contains 15 residues. CDR1 MNHEY and CDR2 SVGAGI come from the germline V gene. In DNA, the CDR3 is TGTGCCAGCAGTTACTCTAGACAGGGGGCTGGCGAGCAGTACTTC. The encoded protein is CASSYSRQGAGEQYF.